This is a list of T cell receptor beta chains from one sample in a study of blood T cell repertoires in COVID-19. Data came from immunoSEQ multiplex PCR; TCRdb stores just in-frame clones and leaves some out. The data show about 170,000 clones, approximately 82% seen once. The sequencing input was PBMCs or T cells enriched from blood (not recorded which). The receptors derive from a woman aged 45-65 years who had recovered from COVID-19. CDR3s include the opening cysteine and the closing phenylalanine or tryptophan. A D gene is named only where the DNA matches it firmly. Expanded clones are given a class, and other clones once, few, many or no size at all.

TRBV29-1,.,.,TRBJ1-5,CSVEDYGRNGSLGNQPQHF,TGCAGCGTTGAAGATTACGGCAGGAATGGTTCATTGGGCAATCAGCCCCAGCATTTT
TRBV19,.,.,TRBJ1-2,CASSQGSGGYTF,TGTGCCAGTAGCCAGGGTAGTGGAGGCTACACCTTC
TRBV3-1/TRBV3-2,.,.,TRBJ2-5,CASSQVRARTVQETQYF,TGTGCCAGCAGCCAAGTGAGGGCCCGGACAGTTCAAGAGACCCAGTACTTC
TRBV5-6,.,.,TRBJ2-6,CASSNRVSGANVLTF,TGTGCCAGCAGCAACAGGGTATCTGGGGCCAACGTCCTGACTTTC
TRBV10-1,.,.,TRBJ2-1,CARYSGWTYNEQFF,TGCGCCAGGTATAGCGGCTGGACCTACAATGAGCAGTTCTTC
TRBV6-5,.,TRBD1,TRBJ1-5,CASRNQGAGQPQHF,TGTGCCAGCAGAAATCAGGGGGCAGGACAGCCCCAGCATTTT
TRBV5-4,.,.,TRBJ1-1,CASSSGQRNTEAFF,TGTGCCAGCAGCAGCGGACAGAGGAACACTGAAGCTTTCTTT
TRBV4-1,.,TRBD1,TRBJ1-2,CASSITQGEYGYTF,TGCGCCAGCAGCATCACACAGGGGGAGTATGGCTACACCTTC
TRBV27,.,.,TRBJ1-1,CASSVQGNTEAFF,TGTGCCAGCAGTGTACAGGGGAACACTGAAGCTTTCTTT
TRBV6-1,.,.,TRBJ1-5,CASSDAGWGPQHF,TGTGCCAGCAGTGACGCGGGCTGGGGGCCCCAGCATTTT
TRBV19,.,TRBD1,TRBJ1-5,CASSFPTGNQPQHF,TGTGCCAGTAGTTTCCCGACAGGGAATCAGCCCCAGCATTTT
TRBV18,.,.,TRBJ1-5,CASSRGFGSNQPQHF,TGTGCCAGCTCCAGGGGATTTGGTAGCAATCAGCCCCAGCATTTT
TRBV7-8,.,.,TRBJ1-1,CASGTEASVAFF,TGTGCCAGCGGAACCGAGGCCTCAGTAGCTTTCTTT
TRBV7-9,.,TRBD1,TRBJ1-4,CASSSGQAEREKLFF,TGTGCCAGCAGCTCGGGACAGGCGGAACGCGAAAAACTGTTTTTT
TRBV6-1,.,.,TRBJ1-5,CASSDPGDQPQHF,TGTGCCAGCAGTGACCCCGGAGATCAGCCCCAGCATTTT
TRBV12-3/TRBV12-4,.,.,TRBJ1-6,CGTAYNSPLHF,TGTGGGACAGCTTATAATTCACCCCTCCACTTT
TRBV28,.,.,TRBJ1-4,CASSFHPGSREKLFF,TGTGCCAGCAGTTTTCACCCGGGTTCACGGGAAAAACTGTTTTTT
TRBV5-6,.,TRBD2,TRBJ2-5,CASSFLAGRQETQYF,TGTGCCAGCAGCTTCCTAGCGGGACGCCAAGAGACCCAGTACTTC
TRBV7-9,.,.,TRBJ1-2,CASSLAGAQSNGYTF,TGTGCCAGCAGCTTAGCAGGGGCGCAATCCAATGGCTACACCTTC
TRBV28,.,.,TRBJ1-1,CASSPRGNTEAFF,TGTGCCAGCAGCCCCAGGGGGAACACTGAAGCTTTCTTT
TRBV5-8,.,.,TRBJ1-1,CASRVGHRRAEAFF,TGTGCCAGCAGGGTAGGGCACCGGAGGGCTGAAGCTTTCTTT
TRBV7-2,once,TRBD1,TRBJ2-5,CASSLYRGRREETQYF,TGTGCCAGCAGCCTATACAGGGGGCGCAGGGAAGAGACCCAGTACTTC
TRBV11-2,few,TRBD2,TRBJ2-2,CASSRPGLAIAGELFF,TGTGCCAGCAGTCGACCGGGACTAGCGATTGCCGGGGAGCTGTTTTTT
TRBV6-2/TRBV6-3,.,.,TRBJ1-2,CASSRTALPDYTF,TGTGCCAGCAGTCGGACAGCCTTGCCGGACTACACCTTC
TRBV5-1,.,TRBD1,TRBJ1-4,CASSLVPGGGEKLFF,TGCGCCAGCAGCTTGGTTCCAGGGGGCGGTGAAAAACTGTTTTTT
TRBV19,few,TRBD1,TRBJ1-5,CASSIVRTGDQPQHF,TGTGCCAGTAGTATAGTGCGGACAGGGGATCAGCCCCAGCATTTT
TRBV2,.,TRBD1,TRBJ1-3,CASSADRGSGNTIYF,TGTGCCAGCAGTGCCGACAGGGGCTCTGGAAACACCATATATTTT
TRBV30,once,.,TRBJ1-2,CAWSVLLFGYTF,TGTGCCTGGAGTGTATTATTGTTTGGCTACACCTTC
TRBV24-1,.,TRBD1,TRBJ1-6,CATSVFGTDNSPLHF,TGTGCCACCAGTGTCTTTGGGACAGATAATTCACCCCTCCACTTT
TRBV27,.,.,TRBJ1-4,CASSLRSGYNEKLFF,TGTGCCAGCAGTTTACGGAGCGGCTATAATGAAAAACTGTTTTTT
TRBV2,.,.,TRBJ1-2,CASSAPRDYGYTF,TGTGCCAGCAGTGCCCCGAGAGACTATGGCTACACCTTC